These 14 T cell receptor beta chains were sequenced from one sample in a study of PD-L1 blockade in urothelial cancer. The time point: pretreatment peripheral blood. The assay was immunoSEQ multiplex PCR, and TCRdb's table has in-frame clones only and misses some. The table lists approximately 67,000 clones, about 90% of them singletons, with under 15% in the top ten. The sample in question was PBMCs, obtained around atezolizumab (anti-PD-L1) treatment. The source is a man in his 60s with urothelial cancer.

The V gene is TRBV30, the J gene TRBJ1-6, with D perhaps TRBD1 (6 bases). Trimming removed 7 bases from V and 10 bases from J, with 17 bases in between. Germline CDR1 and CDR2: GTSNPN and SVGIG (reference sequence). This CDR3 is built from 13 residues. CDR3 nucleotide sequence: TGTGCCTACCACAGGGTACTTCAGTCACCCCTCCACTTT. Translation: CAYHRVLQSPLHF. The whole variable domain, remainder taken from reference TRBV30 and TRBJ1-6, is SQTIHQWPATLVQPVGSPLSLECTVEGTSNPNLYWYRQAAGRGLQLLFYSVGIGQISSEVPQNLSASRPQDRQFILSSKKLLLSDSGFYLCAYHRVLQSPLHFGNGTRLTVT.

This clone appeared a single time. The chain recombines TRBV5-5 with TRBJ1-4; a weak D match, TRBD1 (5 bases). Per the germline V gene, CDR1 is SGHKS and CDR2 is YYEKEE (reference sequence). CDR3 length: 15 amino acids. V lost 5 bases and J lost 2, with 13 bases in between. CDR3 residues: CASSYQGMTNEKLFF. The CDR3 DNA follows: TGTGCCAGCAGTTATCAGGGAATGACTAATGAAAAACTGTTTTTT. Together with reference TRBV5-5 and TRBJ1-4, the CDR3 gives the full variable domain: DAGVTQSPTHLIKTRGQQVTLRCSPISGHKSVSWYQQVLGQGPQFIFQYYEKEERGRGNFPDRFSARQFPNYSSELNVNALLLGDSALYLCASSYQGMTNEKLFFGSGTQLSVL.

In its sample, this clone was seen a few times. J is TRBJ1-6 and V is TRBV7-8; a weak D match, TRBD1 (6 bases). V dropped 4 bases and J dropped 11 bases, with 9 bases sitting between them. The CDR3 is 12 residues long. CDR1 and CDR2 from the germline V gene are SGHVS and FQNEAQ. Here the CDR3 reads CASSSQGPPLHF. DNA for the CDR3: TGTGCCAGCAGCTCACAGGGACCACCCCTCCACTTT.

V is TRBV4-1 and J is TRBJ2-1; TRBD2 matches 10 bases. V dropped 5 bases and J dropped 3; count of bases not matched to a gene: 4. Germline values: CDR1 MGHRA, CDR2 YSYEKL. CDR3 length equals 15 residues. The CDR3 protein is CASSSGLAVYNEQFF. DNA for the CDR3: TGCGCCAGCAGCTCTGGACTAGCGGTCTACAATGAGCAGTTCTTC.

V and J are TRBV9 and TRBJ2-3, with 10 bases fitting TRBD2. The CDR3 is 15 amino acids. Germline V lookup: CDR1 SGDLS, CDR2 YYNGEE. V gave up 5 bases and J gave up 3 bases; unmatched junction bases: 6. CDR3 in DNA: TGTGCCAGCAGTTATAGAGCGGGGGGGACAGATACGCAGTATTTT. It is translated as CASSYRAGGTDTQYF.

The rearrangement links TRBV7-6 to TRBJ2-3; no reliable D call. With 2 bases removed from V and 2 bases from J, the gap between germline ends came to 11 bases. The CDR3 runs 15 residues. Germline assignment: CDR1 SGHVS and CDR2 FNYEAQ. The CDR3 protein is CASSLTIVLTDTQYF. The CDR3 nucleotides read TGTGCCAGCAGCTTAACGATAGTTCTCACAGATACGCAGTATTTT.

This clone came up once. The gene calls are TRBV7-9 and TRBJ1-2; a weak D match, TRBD1 (6 bases). V was shortened by 1 base and J by 7 bases, with 10 bases between the two germline ends. The CDR3 is 13 residues long. From germline, CDR1 is SEHNR and CDR2 FQNEAQ (reference sequence). CDR3 amino acids: CASSLGQVRGYTF. The CDR3 coding sequence is TGTGCCAGCAGCTTAGGACAGGTGCGTGGCTACACCTTC.

V is TRBV7-9 and J is TRBJ2-2, with TRBD2 matching over 10 bases. This CDR3 has 17 residues. With V trimmed by 4 bases and J by 0 bases, 5 bases remained unmatched. CDR1 SEHNR and CDR2 FQNEAQ come from the germline V gene (reference sequence). The CDR3 is CASSWGLAGANTGELFF. CDR3 bases: TGTGCCAGCAGCTGGGGGCTAGCGGGGGCGAACACCGGGGAGCTGTTTTTT.

This rearrangement joins TRBV5-4 to TRBJ2-1; 8 bases map to TRBD1. This CDR3 is built from 15 residues. Germline V CDR1 and CDR2: SGHNT, YYREEE (reference sequence). The trim removed 1 base at V and 8 bases at J, leaving 8 bases unmatched. The CDR3 spells CASSLSQGARDEQFF. The CDR3 bases are TGTGCCAGCAGCTTGTCCCAGGGGGCGCGGGATGAGCAGTTCTTC.

The rearrangement joins TRBV18 to TRBJ1-4; D remains unclear. CDR1 is KGHSH and CDR2 is LQKENI in the germline V gene. This CDR3 region has 14 residues. Trimming shortened V by 4 bases and J by 4 bases, and 10 bases separated the two germline ends. CDR3 DNA sequence: TGTGCCAGCTCACGCAATAGCCTTAATGAAAAACTGTTTTTT. The encoded protein is CASSRNSLNEKLFF.

The chain is built from TRBV19 and TRBJ2-3; the match to TRBD2 covers 10 bases. There are 16 residues in the CDR3. V dropped 2 bases and J dropped 2; count of bases not matched to a gene: 4. The germline V gene has CDR1 LNHDA and CDR2 SQIVND (reference sequence). This CDR3 reads CASSIWTSGPTDTQYF. The CDR3, as DNA: TGTGCCAGTAGTATATGGACTAGCGGACCCACAGATACGCAGTATTTT.

This chain links TRBV19 with TRBJ1-2; unclear D gene. The CDR3 has 14 amino acids. Germline values: CDR1 LNHDA, CDR2 SQIVND (reference sequence). Trimming left V 7 bases short and J 0 bases short, with 12 bases between. CDR3 residues: CASIPPGTNYGYTF. The CDR3 DNA reads TGTGCCAGTATTCCCCCGGGGACTAACTATGGCTACACCTTC.

A single count supports this clone. The V and J genes are TRBV5-4 and TRBJ2-2, with a weak D call TRBD1 (6 bases). The CDR3 consists of 16 residues. Germline V gives CDR1 SGHNT, CDR2 YYREEE (reference sequence). Trimming removed 5 bases from V and 3 bases from J, with 17 bases in between. In DNA, the CDR3 is TGTGCCAGCAGGTCCGCTGGGGGCGCGGACACCGGGGAGCTGTTTTTT. Protein: CASRSAGGADTGELFF.

The chain couples TRBV5-1 to TRBJ2-1; 10 bases map to TRBD1. This CDR3 spans 15 amino acids. V lost 4 bases and J lost 1; bases outside the gene matches: 2. CDR1 and CDR2 (germline): SGHRS, YFSETQ. Written as DNA, the CDR3 is TGCGCCAGCAGCCAGGGACAGGGGTCCTACAATGAGCAGTTCTTC. It translates to CASSQGQGSYNEQFF.